The following is a T cell receptor beta chain sequence with its context. This specimen belongs to a study of blood T cell repertoires in COVID-19. Clones were sequenced by immunoSEQ multiplex PCR, and TCRdb holds only the in-frame ones, with some missing. Of over 250,000 clones listed, approximately 86% are singletons. The germline V and J ends were trimmed by 0 bases and 2 bases, with 14 bases remaining between them. The V gene's germline CDR1 is LGHNA and CDR2 YSLEER. The length of the CDR3 is 17 residues. This rearrangement joins TRBV4-3 to TRBJ1-3; D perhaps matches TRBD1 (5 bases). The sample taken for sequencing was PBMCs or T cells enriched from blood (not recorded which). This clonotype was sampled from a woman younger than 30 who had recovered from COVID-19. CDR3 DNA: TGCGCCAGCAGCCAAGATCTTGGGCCAGGGACTGGAAACACCATATATTTT. Translated: CASSQDLGPGTGNTIYF.